The rows below give T cell receptor beta chains drawn from one sample of a study of blood T cell repertoires in COVID-19. TCRdb's copy holds only in-frame clones and misses some; the assay was immunoSEQ multiplex PCR. The repertoire holds about 150,000 clones, with 85% as singletons. Sequencing was done on a sample of peripheral blood. Source of these receptors: a woman older than 75 with COVID-19, enrolled during active disease. Both conserved end residues are part of each CDR3. The order of the fields is CDR3 DNA, CDR3 protein, D gene, clone size, V gene, J gene. A D gene is named only where the DNA matches it firmly. Expanded clones get a size class; other rows say once, few or many, or leave the size out.

TGTGCCAGCAGCGTTGGTTCTAGCCTACTACATGAGCAGTTCTTC	CASSVGSSLLHEQFF	.	.	TRBV9	TRBJ2-1
TGTGCCAGCAGCATACTAGCGGGGCCTTACAATGAGCAGTTCTTC	CASSILAGPYNEQFF	TRBD2	.	TRBV6-5	TRBJ2-1
TGTGCCAGCAGCTTCGAGACAGGGAGTCCTTCACCCCTCCACTTT	CASSFETGSPSPLHF	TRBD1	.	TRBV7-8	TRBJ1-6
TGTGCCAGCAGTTCCCACGGGACAAACTTTGGGCAGCCCCAGCATTTT	CASSSHGTNFGQPQHF	.	.	TRBV28	TRBJ1-5
TGTGCCAGCAGTTCTGAGGGCAATCAGCCCCAGCATTTT	CASSSEGNQPQHF	.	.	TRBV12-3/TRBV12-4	TRBJ1-5
TGTGCCAGCAGTTCAGGGGACTATGGCTACACCTTC	CASSSGDYGYTF	.	.	TRBV28	TRBJ1-2
TGTGCCATCAGTGACCCGACTAGGGTAGGCACCGGGGAGCTGTTTTTT	CAISDPTRVGTGELFF	.	once	TRBV10-3	TRBJ2-2
TGTGCCACCAGTGCTCCTAGCGGGAGGCCCGCCGATACGCAGTATTTT	CATSAPSGRPADTQYF	TRBD2	.	TRBV24-1	TRBJ2-3
TGTGCCAGCTCTCCGGGGGGCGCCCACAATGAGCAGTTCTTC	CASSPGGAHNEQFF	.	once	TRBV18	TRBJ2-1
TGTGCCAGCAGCTTAGGGTCGGGGACACCGATTACCGAACATGGCTACACCTTC	CASSLGSGTPITEHGYTF	.	.	TRBV7-3	TRBJ1-2
TGCGCCAGCAGAAAGGGTCTAGCGGGACCTACCTCTGGGGCCAACGTCCTGACTTTC	CASRKGLAGPTSGANVLTF	TRBD2	.	TRBV5-1	TRBJ2-6
TGCGCCAGCAGCCAAGTCGTAAGGGGACAGAGACCTGCTGGAAACACCATATATTTT	CASSQVVRGQRPAGNTIYF	TRBD1	once	TRBV4-1	TRBJ1-3
TGTGCCAGCAGTCCCGGGGGGGCGGGCAATCAGCCCCAGCATTTT	CASSPGGAGNQPQHF	.	.	TRBV2	TRBJ1-5
TGTGCCAGCAGCCCAGTCCTTCGGACAGGGGTTAACTATGGCTACACCTTC	CASSPVLRTGVNYGYTF	TRBD1	.	TRBV7-8	TRBJ1-2
TGCGCCAGCAGCGACCAGACACCGAACACTGAAGCTTTCTTT	CASSDQTPNTEAFF	.	.	TRBV5-1	TRBJ1-1
TGTGCCAGCAAGACAATGACCTCTGGAAACACCATATATTTT	CASKTMTSGNTIYF	.	.	TRBV19	TRBJ1-3
TGTGCCAGCAGTTTCCCGGGGACTGAAGCTTTCTTT	CASSFPGTEAFF	.	.	TRBV28	TRBJ1-1
TGTGCCAGCGGATGGAAGCGGACAGTCCAGAGGTCCTGGTATAATTCACCCCTCCACTTT	CASGWKRTVQRSWYNSPLHF	.	.	TRBV27	TRBJ1-6
TGTGCCAGCAGCAGACAGCCTTACGGCCGTGAAAAACTGTTTTTT	CASSRQPYGREKLFF	.	.	TRBV3-1/TRBV3-2	TRBJ1-4
TGTGCCAGCAGCTTAGACAGGGGGCACACTGAAGCTTTCTTT	CASSLDRGHTEAFF	TRBD1	.	TRBV7-9	TRBJ1-1
TGTGCCAGCAGCCAGGGCGTGGGGCAGGAGCAGTACTTC	CASSQGVGQEQYF	.	.	TRBV7-3	TRBJ2-7
TGTGCCAGCAGCCCCGGGGGGAATTCACCCCTCCACTTT	CASSPGGNSPLHF	.	.	TRBV3-1/TRBV3-2	TRBJ1-6
TGTGCCAGCAGCCCCGCGGGGGGTTCCTACAATGAGCAGTTCTTC	CASSPAGGSYNEQFF	TRBD2	.	TRBV11-1	TRBJ2-1
TGTGCCAGTAGTGGCTGGGACAGAACAAGCTCGCACTATGGCTACACCTTC	CASSGWDRTSSHYGYTF	TRBD1	.	TRBV19	TRBJ1-2
TGTGCCAGCAGCGTGGACTACTTGAACACTGAAGCTTTCTTT	CASSVDYLNTEAFF	.	.	TRBV27	TRBJ1-1
TGTGCCAGCAGCCCTGTCAATGAGCAGTTCTTC	CASSPVNEQFF	.	.	TRBV7-9	TRBJ2-1
TGTGCCAGCAGGTGGACAGTCCAAAACATTCAGTACTTC	CASRWTVQNIQYF	.	once	TRBV2	TRBJ2-4
TGCGCCAGCAGCGGGAGGACTAGCGGCCCCGGGGAGCTGTTTTTT	CASSGRTSGPGELFF	TRBD2	once	TRBV5-1	TRBJ2-2
TGTGCCAGCAGCCAAGGACCGGGGGTCTTTCCAGATACGCAGTATTTT	CASSQGPGVFPDTQYF	.	.	TRBV3-1/TRBV3-2	TRBJ2-3
TGTGCCAGCAGCTTAGGGCCACCTGATGAGCAGTTCTTC	CASSLGPPDEQFF	.	.	TRBV7-2	TRBJ2-1
TGTGCCAGGTCAGGCTACGAGCAGTACTTC	CARSGYEQYF	.	.	TRBV25-1	TRBJ2-7
TGCGCCAGCAGCTCACAGGGCAACTCCTACGAGCAGTACTTC	CASSSQGNSYEQYF	.	.	TRBV5-1	TRBJ2-7
TGTGCCAGCAGTGCTCGGGGGGCGAACACTGAAGCTTTCTTT	CASSARGANTEAFF	.	.	TRBV2	TRBJ1-1
TGTGCCAGCAGCGTAACTAGCGGGGGGTTCTCCTACGAGCAGTACTTC	CASSVTSGGFSYEQYF	TRBD2	.	TRBV13	TRBJ2-7
TGCGCCAGCAGCATGACAGGGTCTCAGCCCCAGCATTTT	CASSMTGSQPQHF	TRBD1	.	TRBV5-1	TRBJ1-5
TGTGCCAGCTGCCCCCTCGACAGAAACTATGGCTACACCTTC	CASCPLDRNYGYTF	.	.	TRBV27	TRBJ1-2
TGTGCCAGCAGCTCGAGCGGGAGCACAGATACGCAGTATTTT	CASSSSGSTDTQYF	.	.	TRBV13	TRBJ2-3
TGCGCCAGCAGCTTGGAAGGGGCGAGTGAAGCTTTCTTT	CASSLEGASEAFF	.	.	TRBV5-1	TRBJ1-1
TGTGCCAGCAGCTTGGAGAGAGGCTACGAGCAGTACTTC	CASSLERGYEQYF	.	few	TRBV5-4	TRBJ2-7
TGCGCCAGCAGCTTGGTGGGCCGGGGAGGGTCACCCCTCCACTTT	CASSLVGRGGSPLHF	.	once	TRBV5-1	TRBJ1-6
TGTGCCAGCAGCCCCTCTAGTTTCGGCTACAATGAGCAGTTCTTC	CASSPSSFGYNEQFF	.	.	TRBV7-2	TRBJ2-1
TGTGCCAGCAGCTTATCGTCGGTCGGGGAGCTGTTTTTT	CASSLSSVGELFF	.	.	TRBV7-9	TRBJ2-2
TGTGCCAGTAGTACCCCGGGACAGGGGGTCCATGGCTACACCTTC	CASSTPGQGVHGYTF	TRBD1	.	TRBV19	TRBJ1-2
TGTGCCAGCAGCGAGGGTCAAGTCTACGAGCAGTACTTC	CASSEGQVYEQYF	.	.	TRBV7-3	TRBJ2-7
TGTGCCAGCCGGGGAGGAGGACGCGGTACGCAGTATTTT	CASRGGGRGTQYF	.	.	TRBV12-3/TRBV12-4	TRBJ2-3
TGTGCCAGCAGCCCCCCCCTAGGTCGCCAAGAGACCCAGTACTTC	CASSPPLGRQETQYF	.	.	TRBV6-5	TRBJ2-5
TGTGCCAGCGGTAGTTCAGATACGCAGTATTTT	CASGSSDTQYF	.	few	TRBV11-3	TRBJ2-3
TGTGCCATCAGTGTATCAGGGAATCAGCCCCAGCATTTT	CAISVSGNQPQHF	.	once	TRBV10-3	TRBJ1-5
TGTGCCAGCAGCCCAATGACAGGATCCTACAATGAGCAGTTCTTC	CASSPMTGSYNEQFF	.	.	TRBV3-1/TRBV3-2	TRBJ2-1
TGTGCCAGCAGTTTCTGGAGGGGAGGGACTAATGAAAAACTGTTTTTT	CASSFWRGGTNEKLFF	.	.	TRBV28	TRBJ1-4
TGTGCCAGCAGCTTGGAGACAGGGGGGGAGCAGTACTTC	CASSLETGGEQYF	TRBD1	.	TRBV5-4	TRBJ2-7
TGTGCCAGCAGTGAATCGGGGGCCTACGAGCAGTACTTC	CASSESGAYEQYF	.	.	TRBV25-1	TRBJ2-7
TGCAGCGTTCGGCTTGGGGACAGGGTTACTGAGCAGTTCTTC	CSVRLGDRVTEQFF	TRBD1	once	TRBV29-1	TRBJ2-1
TGTGCCAGCAGTTACGATTGGGGGACACAGGGCCATGGCTACACCTTC	CASSYDWGTQGHGYTF	.	.	TRBV6-5	TRBJ1-2
TGTGCCATTTATGGCTTCCAGGGGCCCCAGCATTTT	CAIYGFQGPQHF	.	.	TRBV28	TRBJ1-5